Each of the 14 T cell receptor beta chains below was sequenced from the same sample in a study of blood T cell repertoires in COVID-19 (dated by TCRdb to about 2020). Receptor amplification or capture employed the immunoSEQ multiplex PCR assay. What TCRdb holds here is the immuneACCESS table cut down to in-frame rearrangements. Part of the clones is not present; checked against another copy, under half of the missing clones reflect an unresolved V gene, and the others are unexplained. The table for this sample lists some 80,000 clones; about 82% of them were counted only once. Of the sample, 15% to 20% falls within the top ten clones. The sequencing sample was made of peripheral blood. The receptors derive from a man aged 80 or over with active or convalescent COVID-19.

The gene calls are TRBV5-1 and TRBJ2-5, with D possibly matching TRBD2 (6 bases). The length of the CDR3 is 15 residues. In germline, CDR1 is SGHRS, CDR2 YFSETQ. The V end lost 3 bases, the J end lost 4 bases, and 16 bases lay between the germline ends. The CDR3 is CASSSSTGVRETQYF. The CDR3 DNA is TGCGCCAGCAGCTCAAGTACGGGGGTGCGAGAGACCCAGTACTTC. Using reference TRBV5-1 and TRBJ2-5 for the parts outside the CDR3, the full variable domain is KAGVTQTPRYLIKTRGQQVTLSCSPISGHRSVSWYQQTPGQGLQFLFEYFSETQRNKGNFPGRFSGRQFSNSRSEMNVSTLELGDSALYLCASSSSTGVRETQYFGPGTRLLVL.

This sequence joins TRBV25-1 and TRBJ1-2; possible D gene TRBD1, 5 bases. This CDR3 contains 13 residues. The V end was cut by 1 base, the J end by 9 bases, with 12 bases between. Germline V gives CDR1 MGHDK, CDR2 SYGVNS. The CDR3 sequence is CASSESGGTRYTF. As DNA, the CDR3 is TGTGCCAGCAGTGAATCGGGCGGGACTCGCTACACCTTC.

The CDR3 reads CASSLKPGDTEAFF. CDR3 DNA sequence: TGTGCCAGCAGTTTAAAGCCGGGAGACACTGAAGCTTTCTTT. The chain links TRBV27 to TRBJ1-1; D is unresolved. This CDR3 is built from 14 residues. Trimming took off 2 bases at V and 3 bases at J, with 10 bases between the two ends. Germline loops: CDR1 MNHEY, CDR2 SMNVEV (reference sequence).

This chain connects TRBV18 to TRBJ2-2; no reliable D call. Trimming shortened V by 3 bases and J by 1 base, and 9 bases separated the two germline ends. CDR3 length: 15 amino acids. Germline V gene data show CDR1 as KGHSH and CDR2 as LQKENI. The CDR3 region has the DNA TGTGCCAGCTCACCTGCGCTTCGGAACACCGGGGAGCTGTTTTTT. Translation gives CASSPALRNTGELFF.

The chain has TRBV28 and TRBJ1-2; TRBD1 matches 7 bases. CDR3 length: 12 residues. Per germline, CDR1 MDHEN and CDR2 SYDVKM. Unmatched junction bases numbered 8, after V lost 8 bases and J lost 8 bases. The CDR3 is CASRYRGRGYTF. The CDR3, as DNA: TGTGCCAGCCGATATAGGGGGCGCGGCTACACCTTC.

The chain combines TRBV27 with TRBJ1-2; 7 nucleotides align to TRBD1. V was pared by 4 bases and J by 6 bases, with 11 bases of the junction left unmatched. The CDR3 consists of 15 residues. CDR1 is MNHEY and CDR2 is SMNVEV in the germline V gene (reference sequence). CDR3 sequence reads: CASSSPAGGLNGYTF. The CDR3 coding sequence is TGTGCCAGCAGTTCCCCGGCAGGGGGTTTAAATGGCTACACCTTC.

This chain connects TRBV7-6 to TRBJ1-5, with 8 bases fitting TRBD1. The V and J ends lost 4 bases and 4 bases, in that order; junction bases with no gene match: 6. Germline assignment: CDR1 SGHVS and CDR2 FNYEAQ. The CDR3 extends over 15 amino acids. CDR3 region: CASSSGQGKNQPQHF. DNA of the CDR3: TGTGCCAGCAGCTCCGGACAGGGAAAGAATCAGCCCCAGCATTTT.

The chain recombines TRBV19 with TRBJ1-1, with unresolved D. The V end lost 0 bases, the J end lost 1 base, and 6 bases lay between the germline ends. The CDR3 is made up of 14 amino acids. Germline-derived CDR1 and CDR2 are LNHDA and SQIVND (reference sequence). Here the CDR3 reads CASSIEAGNTEAFF. The CDR3 nucleotides are TGTGCCAGTAGTATAGAGGCGGGGAACACTGAAGCTTTCTTT.

This rearrangement joins TRBV11-2 to TRBJ2-3; 9 bases map to TRBD2. Germline assignment: CDR1 SGHAT and CDR2 FQNNGV. The CDR3 covers 15 residues. V dropped 1 base and J dropped 4; count of bases not matched to a gene: 3. The CDR3 DNA reads as TGTGCCAGCAGCTTAGGCGGGAGGGCCGCAGATACGCAGTATTTT. It encodes CASSLGGRAADTQYF.

V and J are TRBV5-6 and TRBJ2-7, with TRBD1 matching 7 bases. The V gene end was trimmed by 4 bases and the J gene end by 3 bases; junction bases not matched to a gene: 7. The CDR3 covers 14 residues. The germline CDR1 and CDR2 sequences are SGHDT and YYEEEE. The CDR3 protein is CASSNLPGGYEQYV. CDR3 sequence (DNA): TGTGCCAGCAGCAACCTGCCAGGGGGCTACGAGCAGTACGTC.

The chain joins TRBV6-5 to TRBJ2-3, with D tentatively TRBD2 (5 bases). Trimming shortened V by 7 bases and J by 5 bases, and 16 bases separated the two germline ends. The CDR3 has 14 residues. Germline CDR1 is MNHEY and CDR2 is SVGAGI. This CDR3 is CASTHRTRLDTQYF. CDR3 sequence (DNA): TGTGCCAGCACCCACCGCACTAGATTAGATACGCAGTATTTT.

This clone occurred once. V is TRBV5-1 and J is TRBJ2-5; D may be TRBD2 (5 bases). CDR3 length: 14 residues. V was clipped by 4 bases and J by 5 bases, with 15 bases between them. The germline CDR1 and CDR2 sequences are SGHRS and YFSETQ. Here the CDR3 reads CASSEYLASETQYF. The CDR3 coding sequence is TGCGCCAGCAGCGAATACCTAGCTAGCGAGACCCAGTACTTC.

The chain is built from TRBV5-1 and TRBJ2-2; the D gene is possibly TRBD1 (6 bases). This CDR3 is built from 17 residues. CDR1 and CDR2 from the germline V gene are SGHRS and YFSETQ. Trimming cost V 3 bases and J 1 base, with 16 bases left between them. CDR3 sequence (DNA): TGCGCCAGCAGCTACCTAAGACGGGGACAGAACACCGGGGAGCTGTTTTTT. Protein product: CASSYLRRGQNTGELFF.

This clone was counted at least ten times. V and J are TRBV3-1 (or the pseudogene TRBV3-2) and TRBJ1-5; no reliable D call. V was cut by 6 bases and J by 4 bases, with 10 bases left in between. The CDR3 loop spans 13 amino acids. Germline CDR1 is LGHDT and CDR2 is YNNKEL (reference sequence). The DNA for the CDR3 is TGTGCCAGCAGTAACTATGGGAATCAGCCCCAGCATTTT. It translates to CASSNYGNQPQHF.